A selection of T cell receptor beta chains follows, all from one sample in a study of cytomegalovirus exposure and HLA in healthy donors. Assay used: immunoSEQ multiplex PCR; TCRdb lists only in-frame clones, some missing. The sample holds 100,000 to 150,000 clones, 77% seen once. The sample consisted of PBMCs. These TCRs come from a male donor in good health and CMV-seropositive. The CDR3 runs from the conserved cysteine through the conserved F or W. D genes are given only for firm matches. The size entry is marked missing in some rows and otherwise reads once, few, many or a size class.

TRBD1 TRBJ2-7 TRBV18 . CASSPDRGGQYF TGTGCCAGCTCACCGGACAGGGGTGGGCAGTACTTC
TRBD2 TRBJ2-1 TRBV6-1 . CASSIGLAGVGEQFF TGTGCCAGCAGTATTGGACTAGCGGGAGTTGGGGAGCAGTTCTTC
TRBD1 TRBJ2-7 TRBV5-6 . CASSLRDSLFYEQYF TGTGCCAGCAGCTTAAGGGACAGTCTTTTCTACGAGCAGTACTTC
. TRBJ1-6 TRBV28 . CASSRGSHAWFSPLHF TGTGCCAGCAGCCGCGGGAGCCATGCCTGGTTTTCACCCCTCCACTTT
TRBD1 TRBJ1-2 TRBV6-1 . CASRKTGIYGYTF TGTGCCAGCCGTAAGACAGGGATCTATGGCTACACCTTC
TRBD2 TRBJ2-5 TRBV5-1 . CASSLGLAGMETQYF TGCGCCAGCAGCTTGGGACTAGCGGGGATGGAGACCCAGTACTTC
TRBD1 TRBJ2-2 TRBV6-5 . CASSRGTGRTGELFF TGTGCCAGCAGCCGAGGGACAGGGCGGACCGGGGAGCTGTTTTTT
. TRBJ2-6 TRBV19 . CATRDSFGGANVLTF TGTGCCACCCGGGACTCTTTTGGGGGGGCCAACGTCCTGACTTTC
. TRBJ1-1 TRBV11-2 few CASSYSARRMNTEAFF TGTGCCAGCAGCTATTCCGCCCGGCGGATGAACACTGAAGCTTTCTTT
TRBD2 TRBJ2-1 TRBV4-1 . CASSQDLGTSGGSSYNEQFF TGCGCCAGCAGCCAAGATTTGGGGACTAGCGGGGGGAGCTCCTACAATGAGCAGTTCTTC
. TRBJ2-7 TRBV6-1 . CASREGGTLYEQYF TGTGCCAGCAGGGAGGGAGGAACTCTCTACGAGCAGTACTTC
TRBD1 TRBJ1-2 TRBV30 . CAWKRQGANYGYTF TGTGCCTGGAAGAGACAGGGAGCTAACTATGGCTACACCTTC
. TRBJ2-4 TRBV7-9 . CSSSLSRGGIQYF TGTTCCAGCAGCTTAAGCCGGGGAGGCATTCAGTACTTC
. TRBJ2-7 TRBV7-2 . CASSLAPWRASYEQYF TGTGCCAGCAGCTTGGCTCCGTGGCGGGCGTCCTACGAGCAGTACTTC
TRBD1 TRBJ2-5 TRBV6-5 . CASSYTGTGKETQYF TGTGCCAGCAGTTACACTGGGACAGGGAAGGAGACCCAGTACTTC
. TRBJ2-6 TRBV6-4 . CASSDHTSGANVLTF TGTGCCAGCAGTGATCACACCTCTGGGGCCAACGTCCTGACTTTC
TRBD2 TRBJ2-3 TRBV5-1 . CASSPGAGGSTDTQYF TGCGCCAGCAGCCCCGGCGCGGGAGGGAGCACAGATACGCAGTATTTT
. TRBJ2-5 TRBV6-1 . CASSAGGPQETQYF TGTGCCAGCAGTGCGGGGGGCCCCCAAGAGACCCAGTACTTC
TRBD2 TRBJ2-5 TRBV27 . CASSLEGLAGLKTQYF TGTGCCAGCAGTCTTGAGGGACTAGCCGGGTTAAAGACCCAGTACTTC
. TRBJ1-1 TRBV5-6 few CASSSTTGYTEAFF TGTGCCAGCAGCTCTACTACAGGGTACACTGAAGCTTTCTTT
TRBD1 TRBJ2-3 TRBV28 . CASSLNRGRTDTQYF TGTGCCAGCAGTTTAAACAGGGGGCGCACAGATACGCAGTATTTT
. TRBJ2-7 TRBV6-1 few CASSSLWDTYEQYF TGTGCCAGCAGTTCGCTCTGGGACACCTACGAGCAGTACTTC
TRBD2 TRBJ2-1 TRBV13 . CASSLEGLAGTYNEQFF TGTGCCAGCAGCTTAGAAGGGCTAGCGGGTACATACAATGAGCAGTTCTTC
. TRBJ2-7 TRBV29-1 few CSVEESGYEQYF TGCAGCGTTGAAGAAAGCGGTTACGAGCAGTACTTC
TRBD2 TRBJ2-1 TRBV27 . CASSSLGLAYNEQFF TGTGCCAGCAGTTCCCTTGGACTAGCCTACAATGAGCAGTTCTTC
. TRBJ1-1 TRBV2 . CASSVGVNTEAFF TGTGCCAGCAGTGTCGGGGTGAACACTGAAGCTTTCTTT
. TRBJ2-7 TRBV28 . CASSETVLAPVSSYEQYF TGTGCCAGCTCCGAGACGGTGTTAGCCCCTGTTAGCTCCTACGAGCAGTACTTC
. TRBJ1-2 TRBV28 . CASSLYSGGYTF TGTGCCAGCAGTTTATACTCCGGTGGCTACACCTTC
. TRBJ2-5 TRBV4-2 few CASSQVAGQETQYF TGTGCCAGCAGCCAAGTGGCGGGGCAGGAGACCCAGTACTTC
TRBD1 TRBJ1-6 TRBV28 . CASSPRQGTINSPLHF TGTGCCAGCAGTCCGAGACAGGGGACCATTAATTCACCCCTCCACTTT
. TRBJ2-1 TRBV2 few CASSEGVAYSDEQFF TGTGCCAGCAGTGAAGGGGTAGCTTATAGCGATGAGCAGTTCTTC
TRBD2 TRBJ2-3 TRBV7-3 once CASSSGGGAGAGDTQYF TGTGCCAGCAGCTCTGGGGGGGGAGCGGGGGCGGGCGATACGCAGTATTTT
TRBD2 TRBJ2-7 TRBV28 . CASSLGGDTYEQYF TGTGCCAGCAGTTTAGGGGGGGATACCTACGAGCAGTACTTC
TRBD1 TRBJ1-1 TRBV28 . CASSTGAADTEAFF TGTGCCAGCAGTACAGGGGCGGCGGACACTGAAGCTTTCTTT
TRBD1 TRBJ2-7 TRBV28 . CASSLRQGAAYEQYF TGTGCCAGCAGTTTACGACAGGGGGCAGCCTACGAGCAGTACTTC
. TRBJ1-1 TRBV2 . CASSERANTEAFF TGTGCCAGCAGTGAGCGGGCGAACACTGAAGCTTTCTTT
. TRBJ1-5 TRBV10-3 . CAISPTEDQPQHF TGTGCCATCAGTCCGACAGAGGACCAGCCCCAGCATTTT
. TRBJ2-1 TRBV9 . CASSVNGLDEQFF TGTGCCAGCAGCGTCAACGGGTTGGATGAGCAGTTCTTC
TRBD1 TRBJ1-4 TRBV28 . CASSGEQGARTNEKLFF TGTGCCAGCAGTGGGGAACAGGGGGCACGCACTAATGAAAAACTGTTTTTT
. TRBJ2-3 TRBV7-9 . CASSSTLQGISTDTQYF TGTGCCAGCAGCTCGACCCTCCAGGGAATTTCAACAGATACGCAGTATTTT
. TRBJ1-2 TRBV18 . CASSPGGSDGYTF TGTGCCAGCTCACCAGGAGGGTCTGACGGCTACACCTTC
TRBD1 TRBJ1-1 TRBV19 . CASRPDRGNTEAFF TGTGCCAGTAGGCCGGACAGGGGGAACACTGAAGCTTTCTTT
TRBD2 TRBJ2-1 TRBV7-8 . CASSLGSGRENEQFF TGTGCCAGCAGCTTAGGGAGCGGGAGGGAGAATGAGCAGTTCTTC
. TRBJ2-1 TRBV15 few CATSRAGALNEQFF TGTGCCACCAGCAGGGCGGGGGCCCTCAATGAGCAGTTCTTC
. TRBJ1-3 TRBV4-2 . CASSQEDTGGNTIYF TGTGCCAGCAGCCAAGAAGACACAGGGGGAAACACCATATATTTT
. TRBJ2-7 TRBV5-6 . CASSLWAATYEQYF TGTGCCAGCAGCTTGTGGGCAGCAACCTACGAGCAGTACTTC
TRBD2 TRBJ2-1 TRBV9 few CASSLTGGNEQFF TGTGCCAGCAGCCTTACGGGGGGTAATGAGCAGTTCTTC
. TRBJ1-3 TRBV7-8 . CASSHRLLSSGNTIYF TGTGCCAGCAGTCACAGGCTTCTAAGCTCTGGAAACACCATATATTTT
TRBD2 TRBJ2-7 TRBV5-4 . CASSLGQASWSGGAYEQYF TGTGCCAGCAGCTTGGGACAGGCCTCGTGGAGCGGGGGGGCCTACGAGCAGTACTTC
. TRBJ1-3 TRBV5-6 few CASSPVSSRGNTIYF TGTGCCAGCAGCCCTGTCTCGTCGAGGGGAAACACCATATATTTT
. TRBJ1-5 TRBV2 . CASRAEDTHNQPQHF TGTGCCAGCCGGGCCGAGGACACACACAATCAGCCCCAGCATTTT
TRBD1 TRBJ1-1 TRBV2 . CASNYRGRDTEAFF TGTGCCAGCAACTACAGGGGGCGGGACACTGAAGCTTTCTTT
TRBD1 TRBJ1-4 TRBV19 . CASSMKTGDRTNEKLFF TGTGCCAGTAGTATGAAGACAGGGGATCGGACTAATGAAAAACTGTTTTTT
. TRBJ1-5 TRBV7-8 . CASSLVMTGTNQPQHF TGTGCCAGCAGCTTAGTCATGACAGGAACTAATCAGCCCCAGCATTTT